This T cell receptor beta chain was documented in a study of shared clonotypes between healthy human individuals. Donors were healthy HIV-negative adults without recent acute infections or vaccinations. Every contributor of samples was a Caucasian grown-up residing in Nashville, Tennessee. This CDR3 comprises 13 residues. Replicate PCRs run on sorted subsets employed 200 ng DNA, tens of thousands of T cell genomes. The assay was immunoSEQ multiplex PCR, and TCRdb's table has in-frame clones only and misses some. The sample shows some 2.1 million clones, 85% to 95% of them seen only once. This TCR came from a man aged 18-30 years in good health. Sequencing was performed on naive CD4+ T cells sorted from blood. As for subset: CD45RA+ positively selected. The chain couples TRBV21-1 to TRBJ2-7. TRBV21-1 is a known pseudogene. The CDR3 loop is CASSRDLSYEQYF. The CDR3 region has the DNA TGTGCCAGCAGCAGGGACCTGTCCTACGAGCAGTACTTC.